Listed below are T cell receptor beta chains from one sample, sequenced in a study of blood T cell repertoires in COVID-19. The table came from immunoSEQ multiplex PCR; TCRdb's copy has only in-frame clones and leaves some out. This table has just under 65,000 clones, about 80% appearing once. The specimen sequenced was peripheral blood. These receptor sequences come from a man between 60 and 70 years old with COVID-19, enrolled during active disease. Both conserved end residues are trimmed from each CDR3. Fields, in order: J gene, V gene, CDR3 protein.

TRBJ2-7	TRBV2	ASSETLVGGEQY
TRBJ2-5	TRBV24-1	ATAQGDETQY
TRBJ2-3	TRBV5-1	ASSPGSGFRSTDTQY
TRBJ2-7	TRBV10-1	ASRSRLAGLYEQY
TRBJ2-5	TRBV10-3	AISESPQRERAETQY
TRBJ2-1	TRBV2	ASSESFASEKYNEQF
TRBJ1-2	TRBV19	ASSPGNRGSYGYT
TRBJ2-4	TRBV24-1	ATEAWGQNIQY
TRBJ2-5	TRBV7-6	ASSLEFARLQETQY
TRBJ2-5	TRBV11-2	ASSLDQGTVWTQY
TRBJ1-2	TRBV6-5	ASGATMGYT
TRBJ2-2	TRBV6-1	ASSELAGGYIGELF
TRBJ2-7	TRBV2	ASSMDRGGEQY
TRBJ1-3	TRBV7-3	ASSPNPGGSGNTIY
TRBJ2-1	TRBV5-4	ASSSPLANSYNEQF
TRBJ2-1	TRBV6-1	ASSEASTTYNEQF
TRBJ1-6	TRBV5-1	ASSLELTAAAPLH
TRBJ2-3	TRBV5-6	ASSLAYRDSRKNTQY
TRBJ1-2	TRBV2	ASSEGQVLNYGYT
TRBJ1-1	TRBV11-2	ASSADRGAIAEAF
TRBJ2-7	TRBV6-1	ASSELSGRSIYEQY
TRBJ1-4	TRBV5-1	ASRRGGGEKLF
TRBJ1-3	TRBV5-1	ASSASQSSGNTIY
TRBJ1-1	TRBV11-3	ASSLGRPVTEAF